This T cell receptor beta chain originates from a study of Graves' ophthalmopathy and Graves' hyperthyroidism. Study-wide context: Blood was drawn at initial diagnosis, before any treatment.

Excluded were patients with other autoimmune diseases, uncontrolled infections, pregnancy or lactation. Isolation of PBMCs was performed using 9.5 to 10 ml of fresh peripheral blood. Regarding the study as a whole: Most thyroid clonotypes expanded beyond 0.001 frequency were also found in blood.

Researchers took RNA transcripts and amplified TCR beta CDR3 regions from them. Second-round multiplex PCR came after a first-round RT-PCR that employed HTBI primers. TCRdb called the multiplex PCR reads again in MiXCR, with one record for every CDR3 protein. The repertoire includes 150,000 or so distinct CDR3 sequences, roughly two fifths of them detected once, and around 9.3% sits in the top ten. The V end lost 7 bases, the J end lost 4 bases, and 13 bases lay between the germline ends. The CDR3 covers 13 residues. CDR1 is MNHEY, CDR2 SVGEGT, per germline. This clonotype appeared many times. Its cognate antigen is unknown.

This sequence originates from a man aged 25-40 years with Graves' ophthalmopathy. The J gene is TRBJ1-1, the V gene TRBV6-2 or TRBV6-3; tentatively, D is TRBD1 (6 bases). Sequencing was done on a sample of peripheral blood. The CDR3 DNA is TGTGCCAGCAACCAGGGGATCGTCACTGAAGCTTTCTTT. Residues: CASNQGIVTEAFF.